These T cell receptor beta chains were read from a single sample in a study of T cell repertoires in cytomegalovirus infection. One entry per CDR3 protein, called by TCRdb with MiXCR from the reads. The sample holds some 71,000 distinct CDR3 sequences, about 27% seen once. Their antigens remain unidentified. This specimen was CD8+ T cells from cultured PBMCs, taken from culture after CMV antigen stimulation. All receptors come from a human donor in good health (CMV status not recorded). Some clones in this sample may be carry-over from other donors' samples. CDR3s include the opening cysteine and the closing phenylalanine or tryptophan. Fields, in order: J gene, V gene, D gene, clone size, CDR3 length, CDR3 protein, CDR3 DNA. The D gene is left open where the match is weak. Size is stated for part of the rows, as once, few or many counts, or as a class when the clone is expanded.

TRBJ1-2,TRBV2,TRBD1,few,15,CASSGGRGNNYGYTF,TGTGCCAGCAGTGGGGGCAGGGGGAACAACTATGGCTACACCTTC
TRBJ1-4,TRBV7-9,TRBD1,.,14,CASSSTGGDEKLFF,TGTGCCAGCAGCTCGACAGGGGGAGACGAAAAACTGTTTTTT
TRBJ2-2,TRBV7-8,.,.,15,CASSHQGFGTGELFF,TGTGCCAGCAGTCACCAAGGGTTTGGCACCGGGGAGCTGTTTTTT
TRBJ2-6,TRBV20-1,.,.,16,CSARDTRHSGANVLTF,TGCAGTGCTAGGGACACACGCCACTCTGGGGCCAACGTCCTGACTTTC
TRBJ2-5,TRBV7-9,TRBD2,few,17,CASSSPERGGPEETQYF,TGTGCCAGCAGCTCTCCCGAGCGGGGGGGCCCGGAAGAGACCCAGTACTTC
TRBJ2-7,TRBV19,.,few,15,CASSTLPGSSYEQYF,TGTGCCAGTAGTACCCTGCCAGGGTCCTCCTACGAGCAGTACTTC
TRBJ1-1,TRBV13,.,.,14,CASSLTRGYTEAFF,TGTGCCAGCAGCTTAACACGGGGCTACACTGAAGCTTTCTTT
TRBJ2-1,TRBV11-2,.,.,13,CASSLVGEGEQFF,TGTGCCAGCAGCTTAGTGGGAGAAGGAGAGCAGTTCTTC
TRBJ2-1,TRBV3-1,.,.,16,CASSQEEGFAYNEQFF,TGTGCCAGCAGCCAAGAGGAGGGGTTTGCCTACAATGAGCAGTTCTTC
TRBJ2-7,TRBV12-3/TRBV12-4,.,few,13,CASSSSRAYEQYF,TGTGCCAGCAGCTCCTCGAGGGCCTACGAGCAGTACTTC
TRBJ2-7,TRBV5-1,TRBD1,few,17,CASSLRSGTGGRFEQYF,TGCGCCAGCAGCTTGCGCTCCGGGACAGGGGGACGTTTCGAGCAGTACTTC
TRBJ2-6,TRBV30,.,.,15,CAWSTPEGAANVLTF,TGTGCCTGGAGTACCCCTGAGGGAGCGGCCAACGTCCTGACTTTC
TRBJ2-3,TRBV9,TRBD2,.,17,CASSVGGGTSLTDTQYF,TGTGCCAGCAGCGTCGGGGGGGGGACTAGCCTCACAGATACGCAGTATTTT
TRBJ1-5,TRBV24-1,.,.,14,CATSEGQGNQPQHF,TGTGCCACCAGTGAAGGGCAGGGGAATCAGCCCCAGCATTTT
TRBJ2-3,TRBV7-9,TRBD1,few,16,CASSNPRQGLTDTQYF,TGTGCCAGCAGCAACCCCCGACAGGGGCTCACAGATACGCAGTATTTT
TRBJ1-2,TRBV19,TRBD1,few,14,CASSINTGADGYTF,TGTGCCAGTAGTATAAACACAGGGGCGGATGGCTACACCTTC
TRBJ2-1,TRBV24-1,.,few,14,CATSDDGTYDEQFF,TGTGCCACCAGTGATGACGGGACCTACGATGAGCAGTTCTTC
TRBJ1-1,TRBV7-2,TRBD1,many,15,CASSLTGGGDTEAFF,TGTGCCAGCAGCTTAACAGGGGGAGGGGACACTGAAGCTTTCTTT
TRBJ1-2,TRBV12-3/TRBV12-4,.,.,12,CASRAWGYGYTF,TGTGCCAGCAGGGCTTGGGGATATGGCTACACCTTC
TRBJ2-2,TRBV20-1,TRBD2,many,14,CSARHGGAPGELFF,TGCAGTGCTAGGCACGGGGGGGCCCCCGGGGAGCTGTTTTTT
TRBJ2-5,TRBV6-1,TRBD2,few,15,CASTKTGTSGETQYF,TGTGCCAGCACTAAAACCGGGACTAGCGGCGAGACCCAGTACTTC
TRBJ1-5,TRBV7-6,.,many,16,CASSSGKGAGNQPQHF,TGTGCCAGCAGCTCGGGGAAAGGGGCGGGCAATCAGCCCCAGCATTTT
TRBJ2-7,TRBV20-1,.,once,12,CSARGSSYEQYF,TGCAGTGCTAGGGGCAGCTCCTACGAGCAGTACTTC
TRBJ2-5,TRBV7-7,.,.,17,CASSECIPRGDQETQYF,TGTGCCAGCAGCGAGTGCATCCCCAGGGGCGACCAAGAGACCCAGTACTTC
TRBJ2-1,TRBV6-4,TRBD2,many,15,CASSGDGEGYNEQFF,TGTGCCAGCAGTGGGGACGGGGAGGGCTACAATGAGCAGTTCTTC
TRBJ2-6,TRBV27,TRBD2,many,19,CASSLLRTSGRPGANVLTF,TGTGCCAGCAGTCTTCTTCGGACTAGCGGGAGGCCTGGGGCCAACGTCCTGACTTTC
TRBJ1-1,TRBV20-1,.,.,15,CSARAFGSPDTEAFF,TGCAGTGCTAGAGCTTTTGGCAGTCCCGACACTGAAGCTTTCTTT
TRBJ2-3,TRBV7-9,.,few,14,CASSLGQGTDTQYF,TGTGCCAGCAGCTTAGGGCAGGGCACAGATACGCAGTATTTT
TRBJ2-5,TRBV18,.,.,14,CASSRARSQETQYF,TGTGCCAGCTCACGTGCCAGGTCACAAGAGACCCAGTACTTC
TRBJ2-7,TRBV29-1,TRBD2,few,16,CSVDSGSGRFSYEQYF,TGCAGCGTTGATTCTGGTAGCGGGAGGTTCTCCTACGAGCAGTACTTC
TRBJ2-1,TRBV7-6,.,few,15,CASSLASGLYNEQFF,TGTGCCAGCAGCTTAGCTTCGGGACTGTACAATGAGCAGTTCTTC
TRBJ1-2,TRBV2,.,once,11,CASRARDLNTF,TGTGCCAGCAGGGCCCGGGACCTTAACACCTTC
TRBJ1-4,TRBV19,.,.,14,CASRHTSGREKLFF,TGTGCCAGTCGCCACACTTCTGGGAGGGAAAAACTGTTTTTT
TRBJ1-1,TRBV7-6,.,.,15,CASSLDPESNTEAFF,TGTGCCAGCAGCTTAGACCCAGAATCGAACACTGAAGCTTTCTTT
TRBJ2-2,TRBV10-3,.,.,12,CAIKDGTGELFF,TGTGCCATCAAGGACGGCACCGGGGAGCTGTTTTTT
TRBJ2-3,TRBV7-3,TRBD2,.,16,CASSPRVAGGLDTQYF,TGTGCCAGCAGCCCCCGGGTAGCGGGGGGGCTCGATACGCAGTATTTT